This TCR beta chain was obtained from a study of human T cells and chemical hapten exposure. Across the study: Women made up most patients, who had alopecia areata, totalis or universalis.

V shed 1 base and J shed 7 bases, with 14 bases lying between them. CDR1 is SGHTA, CDR2 FQGNSA, per germline. CDR3 length: 15 residues. This clonotype appeared a few times. Antigen: not known. Each CDR3 protein gets one entry after TCRdb re-called the RACE reads with MiXCR. The table shows 380,000 or so distinct CDR3 sequences, with roughly 5% occurring only once. Indicated time point: patch test 1, 2 weeks after DPC sensitization. As to treatment: therapeutic diphenylcyclopropenone sensitization with weekly scalp DPC. Patches went on only after blood had been drawn each time. Study-level findings and limits: Against controls, expanded TCRs gave rise to significantly more large CDR3 similarity clusters.

The sample in question was whole blood, obtained in connection with sensitization to the hapten diphenylcyclopropenone (DPC). This TCR was recovered from a woman aged 45-65 years with alopecia areata. Some clones in this sample may be carry-over from other donors' samples. The chain carries TRBV7-2 and TRBJ2-1; D may be TRBD1 or TRBD2 (5 bases each). The DNA of the CDR3 is TGTGCCAGCAGCTTAGGTGGGGGTGGTGGAAATGAGCAGTTCTTC. Translation gives CASSLGGGGGNEQFF.